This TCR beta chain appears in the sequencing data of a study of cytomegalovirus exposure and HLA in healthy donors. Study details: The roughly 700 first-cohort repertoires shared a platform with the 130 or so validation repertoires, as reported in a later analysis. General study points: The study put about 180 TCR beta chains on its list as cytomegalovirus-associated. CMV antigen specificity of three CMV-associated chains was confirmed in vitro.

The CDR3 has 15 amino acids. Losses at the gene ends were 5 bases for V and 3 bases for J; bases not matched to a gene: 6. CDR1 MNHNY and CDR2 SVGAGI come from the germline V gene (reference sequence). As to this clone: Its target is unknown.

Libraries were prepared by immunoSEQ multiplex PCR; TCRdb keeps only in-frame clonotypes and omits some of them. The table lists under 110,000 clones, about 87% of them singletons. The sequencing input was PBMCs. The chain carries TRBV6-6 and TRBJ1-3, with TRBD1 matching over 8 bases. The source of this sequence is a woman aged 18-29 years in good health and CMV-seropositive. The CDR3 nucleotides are TGTGCCAGCAGTCCCGGACAGGGTGGTGGAAACACCATATATTTT. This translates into CASSPGQGGGNTIYF.